These T cell receptor beta chains were read from a single sample in a study of T cells after posttransplantation cyclophosphamide. Data came from immunoSEQ multiplex PCR; TCRdb stores just in-frame clones and leaves some out. The data show about 52,000 clones, 94% seen once. The specimen sequenced was PBMCs. These receptors originate from a woman aged 25 to 39 in good health and a related stem cell transplant donor. The CDR3 runs from the conserved cysteine through the conserved F or W.

V gene	J gene	CDR3 protein
TRBV5-1	TRBJ2-3	CASSVTRVEDTQYF
TRBV6-5	TRBJ1-6	CASRQGAGPSPLHF
TRBV9	TRBJ2-7	CASSVDDRGLSYEQYF
TRBV30	TRBJ1-2	CAWKQAGNSGYTF
TRBV6-6	TRBJ1-2	CASRSGGSNYGYTF
TRBV7-2	TRBJ1-3	CASSFDRSGGNTIYF
TRBV5-5	TRBJ2-5	CASTSWGQGGETQYF
TRBV6-6	TRBJ2-7	CASQEDAVSYEQYF
TRBV19	TRBJ1-6	CASRATGGRNSPLHF
TRBV5-6	TRBJ2-6	CASIGRLQGHSGANVLTF
TRBV19	TRBJ1-1	CASSIGGNTEAFF
TRBV27	TRBJ2-7	CASKRGQTVWEQYF
TRBV5-4	TRBJ1-5	CASSLGQNQPQHF
TRBV6-5	TRBJ2-7	CASWTSGQGYEQYF
TRBV6-1	TRBJ1-5	CASSEAGQYQPQHF
TRBV19	TRBJ1-1	CASRTGTALMNTEAFF
TRBV11-2	TRBJ2-3	CASSLVNSGISRAADTQYF
TRBV9	TRBJ2-7	CASSAGTASSYEQYF
TRBV9	TRBJ2-5	CASSVEASPIGTQYF
TRBV6-5	TRBJ2-7	CASSQGDYEQYF
TRBV5-4	TRBJ2-5	CASSLVAGKQETQYF
TRBV5-5	TRBJ1-2	CASSPRTGNGYTF
TRBV28	TRBJ2-1	CASSVTSGGANEQFF
TRBV4-2	TRBJ2-2	CASSQAGQGTGELFF
TRBV5-1	TRBJ2-2	CASSSKRGGGTNTGELFF
TRBV18	TRBJ1-5	CASSLGQGNQPQHF
TRBV4-1	TRBJ1-4	CASSQVIQANEKLFF
TRBV2	TRBJ2-1	CASSGQLAGGNEQFF
TRBV9	TRBJ2-7	CASSVAPGTGVDEQYF
TRBV27	TRBJ1-6	CASSFRDSPLHF
TRBV11-2	TRBJ1-2	CASSIQGGPSGYTF
TRBV2	TRBJ2-2	CASSWWQGANGELFF
TRBV19	TRBJ2-7	CASSQGQGLGEQYF
TRBV5-4	TRBJ1-1	CASSSQKGFMNTEAFF
TRBV5-4	TRBJ2-7	CASSLGRTTPFEQYF
TRBV5-1	TRBJ2-7	CASSPRPAGALYTYEQYF
TRBV30	TRBJ2-7	CAWSVGQGPYEQYF
TRBV18	TRBJ1-4	CASSYQDATNEKLFF
TRBV2	TRBJ2-7	CASTVYRASYEQYF
TRBV5-4	TRBJ1-5	CASSTGGNQPQHF
TRBV6-5	TRBJ2-2	CASSYQQGRTGELFF
TRBV19	TRBJ2-2	CASSPRGPPVTGELFF
TRBV6-6	TRBJ1-2	CASLTGGQGYTF
TRBV6-4	TRBJ1-5	CASSAGDNQPQHF
TRBV4-2	TRBJ2-5	CASSQDAGRETQYF
TRBV7-9	TRBJ1-1	CASTPMTGNTEAFF
TRBV6-4	TRBJ2-3	CASSARGEADTQYF
TRBV5-6	TRBJ2-3	CASSPLAGATDTQYF
TRBV21-1	TRBJ1-2	CASSKPPGYGYTF
TRBV6-1	TRBJ1-3	CASSEDRGPGNTIYF
TRBV19	TRBJ1-2	CASRRFSYGYTF
TRBV29-1	TRBJ2-2	CSGLGTANTGELFF
TRBV30	TRBJ2-7	CAWSVEGSPSYEQYF
TRBV18	TRBJ2-7	CASSPTVPLVEQYF
TRBV7-9	TRBJ2-3	CASSLLGGGTDTQYF
TRBV21-1	TRBJ1-1	CASSKGTGDTEAFF
TRBV11-1	TRBJ2-5	CASSPRAVWETQYF
TRBV7-2	TRBJ2-7	CASSLGLDRAGYEQYF
TRBV7-8	TRBJ2-5	CASSPRQGPSETQYF
TRBV25-1	TRBJ1-1	CASRGTGGTEAFF